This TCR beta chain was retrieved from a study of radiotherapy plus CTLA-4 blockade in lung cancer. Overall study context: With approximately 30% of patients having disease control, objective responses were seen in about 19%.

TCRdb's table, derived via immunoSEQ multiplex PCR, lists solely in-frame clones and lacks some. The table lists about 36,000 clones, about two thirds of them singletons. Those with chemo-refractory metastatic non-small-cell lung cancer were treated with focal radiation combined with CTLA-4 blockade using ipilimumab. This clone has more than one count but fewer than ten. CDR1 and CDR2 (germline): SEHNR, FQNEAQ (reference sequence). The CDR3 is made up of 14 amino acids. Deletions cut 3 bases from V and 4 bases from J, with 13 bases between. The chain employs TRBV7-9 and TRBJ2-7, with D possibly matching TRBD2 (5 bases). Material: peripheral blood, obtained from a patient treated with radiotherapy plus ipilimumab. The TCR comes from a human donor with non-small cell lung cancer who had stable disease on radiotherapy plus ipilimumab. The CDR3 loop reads CASSFDGILYEQYF. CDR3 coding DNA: TGTGCCAGCAGCTTCGACGGGATTCTGTACGAGCAGTACTTC.